These 6 T cell receptor gamma chains were all obtained from the same sample, sequenced in a study of intestinal T cells in coeliac disease. The TRG library came from 150 to 250 ng of biopsy DNA amplified with LymphoTrack primers. TCRdb reanalyzed the multiplex PCR reads using CATT. The table lists 810 or so gamma-chain clones, 41% of them singletons. More than 8 formalin-fixed paraffin-embedded scrolls, each 5 µm thick, supplied each case's genomic DNA. Specimen: a duodenal biopsy. The receptor set was obtained from a human donor with celiac disease.

Concerning this clone itself: The amino acid sequence in TCRdb belongs to a much larger clone and departs from this DNA's translation at residue 10, likely a sequencing read error; the sequence shown is translated from the DNA. The chain combines TRGV9 with TRGJ1 or TRGJ2. The CDR3 totals 17 residues. With V trimmed by 0 bases and J by 2 bases, 13 bases remained unmatched. The germline V gene has CDR1 GITISATS and CDR2 ISYDGTV (reference sequence). The CDR3 region is CALWEVLDCVDYYKKLF. The CDR3 region has the DNA TGTGCCTTGTGGGAGGTGCTGGATTGTGTAGATTATTATAAGAAACTCTTT.

This clone has just a few counts. V usage is TRGV3 and J usage is TRGJ1 or TRGJ2. The CDR3 covers 13 residues. Germline values: CDR1 VTNTFY, CDR2 YDVSTARD (reference sequence). With 3 bases clipped from V and 5 bases from J, the junction kept 7 bases outside the gene matches. CDR3 loop: CATWDQRHYKKLF. CDR3 coding DNA: TGTGCCACCTGGGACCAAAGGCATTATAAGAAACTCTTT.

Regarding this clone: TCRdb lists the protein of a much larger clone for this DNA, which differs at residue 7, so this is likely a read error; the protein given here is translated from the DNA itself. This chain uses TRGV8 with TRGJP2. Germline CDR1 is VENAVY and CDR2 is YDSYNSRV. Losses at the gene ends were 5 bases for V and 7 bases for J; bases not matched to a gene: 10. There are 14 residues in the CDR3. CDR3 region: CATWATDNDWIKTF. The CDR3 DNA follows: TGTGCCACCTGGGCCACGGATAATGATTGGATCAAGACGTTT.

Notes on this clone: This sequence may be a read error, since a much larger clone differs from it by one base. J is TRGJ1 or TRGJ2 and V is TRGV5. From germline, CDR1 is VINAFY and CDR2 YDVSNSKD. V gave up 0 bases and J gave up 3 bases; unmatched junction bases: 14. The CDR3 runs 17 residues. CDR3 nucleotide sequence: TGTGCCACCTGGGACAGGCTGGGGCGTCGGCCTTATTATAAGAAACTCTTT. Protein: CATWDRLGRRPYYKKLF.

This sequence joins TRGV8 and TRGJ1 or TRGJ2. The CDR3 extends over 14 amino acids. The germline CDR1 and CDR2 sequences are VENAVY and YDSYNSRV. After removal of 12 bases from V and 4 bases from J, the junction contained 18 bases not matched to a gene. This chain's CDR3 is CAFEVGTSYYKKLF. CDR3 coding DNA: TGTGCCTTCGAAGTCGGGACCTCATATTATAAGAAACTCTTT.

On this clone: The protein TCRdb gives is from a much larger clone and does not agree with this DNA's translation at residue 10, likely a read error; the protein shown here comes from the DNA. The CDR3 DNA sequence: TGTGCCACCTGGGATGGGCTTTGGTATAGGAAACTCTTT. Protein: CATWDGLWYRKLF. The chain uses TRGV4 and TRGJ1 or TRGJ2. Germline loops: CDR1 EGSTGY, CDR2 YDSYTSSV. The CDR3 consists of 13 residues.